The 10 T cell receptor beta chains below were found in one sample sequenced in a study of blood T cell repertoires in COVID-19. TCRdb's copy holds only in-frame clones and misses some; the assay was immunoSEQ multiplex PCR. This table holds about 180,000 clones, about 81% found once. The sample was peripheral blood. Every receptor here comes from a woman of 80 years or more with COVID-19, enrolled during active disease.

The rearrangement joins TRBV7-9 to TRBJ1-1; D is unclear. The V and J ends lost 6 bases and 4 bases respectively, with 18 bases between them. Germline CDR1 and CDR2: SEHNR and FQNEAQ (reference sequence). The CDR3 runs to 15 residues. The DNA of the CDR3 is TGTGCCAGCAGGCCATCTCACGGGGTGAGCACTGAAGCTTTCTTT. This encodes CASRPSHGVSTEAFF.

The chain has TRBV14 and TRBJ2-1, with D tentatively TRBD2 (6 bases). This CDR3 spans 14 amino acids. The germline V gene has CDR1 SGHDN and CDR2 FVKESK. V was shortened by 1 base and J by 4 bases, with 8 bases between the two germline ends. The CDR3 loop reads CASSQVGRYNEQFF. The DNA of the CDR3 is TGTGCCAGCAGCCAAGTGGGGAGGTACAATGAGCAGTTCTTC.

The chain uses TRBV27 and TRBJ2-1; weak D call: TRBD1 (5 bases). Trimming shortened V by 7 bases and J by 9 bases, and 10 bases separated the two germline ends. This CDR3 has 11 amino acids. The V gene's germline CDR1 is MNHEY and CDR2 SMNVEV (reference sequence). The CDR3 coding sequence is TGTGCCAGCACCCAGGGCGGTGAGCAGTTCTTC. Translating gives CASTQGGEQFF.

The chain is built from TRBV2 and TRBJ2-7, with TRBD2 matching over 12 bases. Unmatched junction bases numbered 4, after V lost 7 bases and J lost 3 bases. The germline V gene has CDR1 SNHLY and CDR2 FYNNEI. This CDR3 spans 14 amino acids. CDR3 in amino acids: CASTTTSGSYEQYF. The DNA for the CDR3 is TGTGCCAGCACAACGACTAGCGGGAGCTACGAGCAGTACTTC.

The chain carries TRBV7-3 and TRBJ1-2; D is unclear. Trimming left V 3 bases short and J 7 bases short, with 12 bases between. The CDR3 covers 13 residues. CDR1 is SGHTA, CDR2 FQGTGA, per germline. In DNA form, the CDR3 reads TGTGCCAGCAGCTTGGGGAGGGAAGGTGGCTACACCTTC. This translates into CASSLGREGGYTF.

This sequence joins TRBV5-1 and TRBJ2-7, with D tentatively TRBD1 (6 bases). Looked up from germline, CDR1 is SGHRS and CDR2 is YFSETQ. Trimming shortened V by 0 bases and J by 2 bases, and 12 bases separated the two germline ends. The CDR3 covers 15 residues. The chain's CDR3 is CASSLGQVGPYEQYF. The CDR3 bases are TGCGCCAGCAGCTTGGGACAGGTGGGGCCCTACGAGCAGTACTTC.

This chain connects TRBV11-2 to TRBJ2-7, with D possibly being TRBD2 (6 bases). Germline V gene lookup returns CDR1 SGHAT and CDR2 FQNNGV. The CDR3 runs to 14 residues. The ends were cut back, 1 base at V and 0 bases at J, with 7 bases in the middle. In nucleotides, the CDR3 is TGTGCCAGCAGCTTAGCGGGGGACTCCTACGAGCAGTACTTC. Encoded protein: CASSLAGDSYEQYF.

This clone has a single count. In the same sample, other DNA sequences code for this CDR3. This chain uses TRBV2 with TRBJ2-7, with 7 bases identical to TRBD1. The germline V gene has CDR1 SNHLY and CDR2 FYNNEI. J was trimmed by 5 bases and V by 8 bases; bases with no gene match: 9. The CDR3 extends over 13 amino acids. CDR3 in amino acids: CASAGQVTNEQYF. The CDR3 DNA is TGTGCCAGCGCCGGACAGGTAACGAACGAGCAGTACTTC.

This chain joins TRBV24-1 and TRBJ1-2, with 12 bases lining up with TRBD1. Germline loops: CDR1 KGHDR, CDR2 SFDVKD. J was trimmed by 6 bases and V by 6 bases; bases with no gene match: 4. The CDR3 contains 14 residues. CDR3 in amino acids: CATSPGQGAHGYTF. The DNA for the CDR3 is TGTGCCACCAGTCCGGGACAGGGGGCACATGGCTACACCTTC.

DNA for the CDR3: TGTGCCAGCAGTTTCCAGGGGGCGGATGAGCAGTTCTTC. It yields the protein CASSFQGADEQFF. This sequence joins TRBV12-3 or TRBV12-4 and TRBJ2-1; 8 positions agree with TRBD1. The V segment lost 3 bases and the J segment 8 bases; nucleotides outside the gene matches: 3. The CDR3 extends over 13 amino acids.